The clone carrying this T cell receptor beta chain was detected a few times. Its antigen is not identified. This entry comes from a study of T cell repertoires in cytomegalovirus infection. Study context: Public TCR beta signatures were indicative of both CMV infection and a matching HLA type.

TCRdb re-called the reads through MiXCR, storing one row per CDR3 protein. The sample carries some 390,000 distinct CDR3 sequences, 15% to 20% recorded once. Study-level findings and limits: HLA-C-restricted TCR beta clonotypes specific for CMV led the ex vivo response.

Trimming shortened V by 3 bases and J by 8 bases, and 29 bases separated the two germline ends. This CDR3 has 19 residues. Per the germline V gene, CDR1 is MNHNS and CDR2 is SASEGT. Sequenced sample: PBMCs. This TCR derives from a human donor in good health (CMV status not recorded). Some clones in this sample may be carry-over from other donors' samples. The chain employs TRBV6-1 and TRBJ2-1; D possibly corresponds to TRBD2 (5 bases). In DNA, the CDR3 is TGTGCCAGCAGTGATCGGACTTTCGCAGGATCCCCTAGGGCCCATGAGCAGTTCTTC. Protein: CASSDRTFAGSPRAHEQFF.